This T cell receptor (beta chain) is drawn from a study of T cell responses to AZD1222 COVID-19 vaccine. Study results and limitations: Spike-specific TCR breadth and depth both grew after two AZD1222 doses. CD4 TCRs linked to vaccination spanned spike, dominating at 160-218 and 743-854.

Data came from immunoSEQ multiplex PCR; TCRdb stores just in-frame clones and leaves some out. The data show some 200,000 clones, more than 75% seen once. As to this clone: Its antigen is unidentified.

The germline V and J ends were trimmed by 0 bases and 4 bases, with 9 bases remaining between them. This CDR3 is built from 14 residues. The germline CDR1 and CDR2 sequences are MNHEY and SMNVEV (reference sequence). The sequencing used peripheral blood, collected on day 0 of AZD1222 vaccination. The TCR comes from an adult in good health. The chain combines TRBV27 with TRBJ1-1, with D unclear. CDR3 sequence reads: CASSLSYGITEAFF. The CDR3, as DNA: TGTGCCAGCAGTTTATCGTACGGAATCACTGAAGCTTTCTTT.